These 14 T cell receptor beta chains share one sample of origin, sequenced in a study of blood T cell repertoires in COVID-19. Produced via immunoSEQ multiplex PCR; TCRdb's table is partial and in-frame only. The profile shows 70,000 to 90,000 clones, 70% to 90% of them singletons. The sequencing input was peripheral blood. The source is a woman aged 80 or over with acute or convalescent COVID-19.

The chain is built from TRBV15 and TRBJ2-3, with a weak D call TRBD2 (5 bases). Trimming cost V 6 bases and J 0 bases, with 13 bases left between them. Germline V gene data show CDR1 as LNHNV and CDR2 as YYDKDF (reference sequence). CDR3 length: 15 residues. The CDR3 here is CATRPRLPSTDTQYF. CDR3 nucleotide sequence: TGTGCCACCAGACCCAGACTACCAAGCACAGATACGCAGTATTTT.

The chain has TRBV7-8 and TRBJ2-1; D might be TRBD1 (5 bases). The CDR3 has 16 amino acids. Trimming took 5 bases from V and 0 from J, leaving 14 bases between them. Germline V CDR1 and CDR2: SGHVS, FQNEAQ. This CDR3 reads CASSRRLDSSYNEQFF. The CDR3 DNA is TGTGCCAGCAGCCGTCGTTTAGACAGCTCCTACAATGAGCAGTTCTTC.

The CDR3 reads CASSESGTYEQYF. The CDR3 DNA reads as TGCGCCAGCAGTGAATCGGGGACCTACGAGCAGTACTTC. This sequence joins TRBV10-1 and TRBJ2-7, with D possibly matching TRBD2 (5 bases). Germline V gene data show CDR1 as WNHNN and CDR2 as SYGVQD (reference sequence). The CDR3 runs 13 residues. V shed 3 bases and J shed 2 bases, with 8 bases lying between them.

The chain recombines TRBV27 with TRBJ2-7; D possibly corresponds to TRBD2 (5 bases). Trimming removed 2 bases at V and 0 bases at J, with 8 bases between. Germline-derived CDR1 and CDR2 are MNHEY and SMNVEV (reference sequence). The CDR3 consists of 14 residues. The CDR3 nucleotides are TGTGCCAGCAGTTTAAACCGGGACTCCTACGAGCAGTACTTC. Protein sequence: CASSLNRDSYEQYF.

The J gene is TRBJ2-1, the V gene TRBV6-2 or TRBV6-3; 10 nucleotides agree with TRBD2. CDR1 and CDR2 (germline): MNHEY, SVGEGT. The trim removed 2 bases at V and 6 bases at J, leaving 7 bases unmatched. The CDR3 consists of 16 residues. CDR3 nucleotide sequence: TGTGCCAGCAGTTACCGGCTAGCGGGGGCCCTCAATGAGCAGTTCTTC. Translated: CASSYRLAGALNEQFF.

The chain links TRBV24-1 to TRBJ2-2, with 9 bases fitting TRBD1. CDR1 and CDR2 (germline): KGHDR, SFDVKD. Trimming cost V 0 bases and J 6 bases; bases outside gene matches: 1. This CDR3 is built from 15 residues. DNA of the CDR3: TGTGCCACCAGTGATTTGCGACAGGGGGCCGGGGAGCTGTTTTTT. Its translation: CATSDLRQGAGELFF.

The J gene is TRBJ1-2, the V gene TRBV18, with D possibly being TRBD1 (5 bases). CDR1 and CDR2 from the germline V gene are KGHSH and LQKENI. V was shortened by 3 bases and J by 9 bases, with 17 bases between the two germline ends. CDR3 size: 14 residues. The DNA of the CDR3 is TGTGCCAGCTCACCTTCCGGGGGAGGTGCCAGCTACACCTTC. Translated: CASSPSGGGASYTF.

The CDR3 is CASSSTSGRASTQYF. DNA for the CDR3: TGTGCCAGCAGTTCCACTAGCGGGAGGGCATCGACCCAGTACTTC. The V call is TRBV9, the J call TRBJ2-5, with TRBD2 matching 13 bases. There are 15 residues in the CDR3. V dropped 5 bases and J dropped 7; count of bases not matched to a gene: 8. CDR1 is SGDLS, CDR2 YYNGEE, per germline. Full variable domain (remainder filled in from reference TRBV9 and TRBJ2-5): DSGVTQTPKHLITATGQRVTLRCSPRSGDLSVYWYQQSLDQGLQFLIQYYNGEERAKGNILERFSAQQFPDLHSELNLSSLELGDSALYFCASSSTSGRASTQYFGPGTRLLVL.

This clone was counted a single time. The genes are TRBV5-4 and TRBJ2-7, with unresolved D. There are 13 residues in the CDR3. Germline V gene sequence: CDR1 SGHNT, CDR2 YYREEE (reference sequence). Trimming took off 4 bases at V and 2 bases at J, with 10 bases between the two ends. CDR3 DNA sequence: TGTGCCAGCAGCCTCGTCGACACCTACGAGCAGTACTTC. It is translated as CASSLVDTYEQYF.

This clone showed up just a few times. The V call is TRBV19, the J call TRBJ1-5; 7 nucleotides match TRBD1. Germline lookup yields CDR1 LNHDA and CDR2 SQIVND (reference sequence). V lost 5 bases to trimming and J lost 1 base; unmatched junction nucleotides: 8. CDR3 size: 16 residues. CDR3 loop: CASSGGGGVSNQPQHF. The CDR3, as DNA: TGTGCCAGTAGTGGAGGAGGGGGCGTCAGCAATCAGCCCCAGCATTTT.

The chain uses TRBV29-1 and TRBJ1-1, with D perhaps matching TRBD1 (5 bases). V was shortened by 2 bases and J by 0 bases, with 13 bases between the two germline ends. The CDR3 consists of 15 residues. Germline V gene lookup returns CDR1 SQVTM and CDR2 ANQGSEA. DNA of the CDR3: TGCAGCGTTGAAATGGGGGGGACCATGAACACTGAAGCTTTCTTT. Its protein is CSVEMGGTMNTEAFF. The full variable domain, in which reference TRBV29-1 and TRBJ1-1 provide the parts outside the CDR3, is SAVISQKPSRDICQRGTSLTIQCQVDSQVTMMFWYRQQPGQSLTLIATANQGSEATYESGFVIDKFPISRPNLTFSTLTVSNMSPEDSSIYLCSVEMGGTMNTEAFFGQGTRLTVV.

V usage is TRBV18 and J usage is TRBJ1-5; 8 nucleotides line up with TRBD1. Germline CDR1 and CDR2: KGHSH and LQKENI. CDR3 size: 18 residues. V was clipped by 2 bases and J by 7 bases; unmatched bases: 16. In nucleotides, the CDR3 is TGTGCCAGCTCACCAGCCCTTTCCCAGACAGGGGTTCGGCAGCCCCAGCATTTT. The encoded protein is CASSPALSQTGVRQPQHF.

The J gene is TRBJ2-5, the V gene TRBV5-1; 7 bases are shared with TRBD1. The junction had 8 bases not matched to a gene; V was cut back by 4 bases and J by 2 bases. The CDR3 is made up of 15 amino acids. CDR1 SGHRS and CDR2 YFSETQ come from the germline V gene. The CDR3 sequence is CASSAYRGSQETQYF. The CDR3, as DNA: TGCGCCAGCAGCGCCTACAGGGGATCACAAGAGACCCAGTACTTC.

In DNA form, the CDR3 reads TGTGCCAGCAGCTTAGGACAGGGGGATGAAAAACTGTTTTTT. Translating it yields CASSLGQGDEKLFF. The chain has TRBV7-9 and TRBJ1-4; the match to TRBD1 covers 9 bases. This CDR3 spans 14 amino acids. Germline trimming cut 1 base from V and 6 bases from J; bases unmatched to any gene: 0. Per the germline V gene, CDR1 is SEHNR and CDR2 is FQNEAQ (reference sequence). Complete variable domain (other parts from reference TRBV7-9 and TRBJ1-4): DTGVSQNPRHKITKRGQNVTFRCDPISEHNRLYWYRQTLGQGPEFLTYFQNEAQLEKSRLLSDRFSAERPKGSFSTLEIQRTEQGDSAMYLCASSLGQGDEKLFFGSGTQLSVL.